This record looks at one T cell receptor (beta chain) sequence and its context. This entry comes from a study of blood T cell repertoires in COVID-19. Study background: COVID-19 samples from acute and convalescent phases originated in the United States, Italy and Spain. PBMCs, B-cell-depleted T cells, or T cells were the source of the cDNA or gDNA that made up the material.

V lost 2 bases, J lost 3 bases, and 7 bases lay in between. The germline CDR1 and CDR2 sequences are SGHTA and FQGNSA. The CDR3 runs 13 residues. The table came from immunoSEQ multiplex PCR; TCRdb's copy has only in-frame clones and leaves some out. The sample lists under 150,000 clones, about 77% seen once, with 25% in the top ten. This clonotype was obtained from a human donor in a cohort sampled during active COVID-19. Sequenced input: peripheral blood. The chain employs TRBV7-2 and TRBJ1-2; the D is unclear. The CDR3 coding sequence is TGTGCCAGCAGCTTAAGCCAGGACTATGGCTACACCTTC. Translation: CASSLSQDYGYTF.